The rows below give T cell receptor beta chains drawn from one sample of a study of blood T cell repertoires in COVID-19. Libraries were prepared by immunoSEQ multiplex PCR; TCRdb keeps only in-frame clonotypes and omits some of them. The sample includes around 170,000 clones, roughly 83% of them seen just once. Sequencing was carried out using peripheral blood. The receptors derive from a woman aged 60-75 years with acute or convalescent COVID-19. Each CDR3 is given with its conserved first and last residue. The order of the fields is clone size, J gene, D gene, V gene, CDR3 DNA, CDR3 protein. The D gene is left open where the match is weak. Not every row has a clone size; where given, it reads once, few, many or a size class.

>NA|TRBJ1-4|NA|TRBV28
TGTGCCAGCAGCCAGGTGGGGCAGGGGAAACTGAATGAAAAACTGTTTTTT
CASSQVGQGKLNEKLFF
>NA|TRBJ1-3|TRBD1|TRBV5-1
TGCGCCAGCAGCCGAGACAGGGCTGGAAACACCATATATTTT
CASSRDRAGNTIYF
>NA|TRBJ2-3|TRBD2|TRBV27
TGTGCCAGCAGTCCACCCTCTCAACTAGCGGGGGGGCCGGATACGCAGTATTTT
CASSPPSQLAGGPDTQYF
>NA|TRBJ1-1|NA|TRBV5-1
TGCGCCAGCAGCTTGAGTCCAGGGCTTGCTGAAGCTTTCTTT
CASSLSPGLAEAFF
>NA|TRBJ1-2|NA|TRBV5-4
TGTGCCAGCAGCTCCTCCGCCACGGTGCTTTATGGCTACACCTTC
CASSSSATVLYGYTF
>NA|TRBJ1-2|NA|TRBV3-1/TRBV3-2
TGTGCCAGCAGCCACCCCTCCAGGGCAGGGTATGGCTACACCTTC
CASSHPSRAGYGYTF
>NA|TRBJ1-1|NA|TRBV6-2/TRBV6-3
TGTGCCAGCAGTTATATAAATTCTGACACTGAAGCTTTCTTT
CASSYINSDTEAFF
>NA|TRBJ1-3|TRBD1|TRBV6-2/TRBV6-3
TGTGCCAGCAGTGGACAGGCCCTCTCTGGAAACACCATATATTTT
CASSGQALSGNTIYF
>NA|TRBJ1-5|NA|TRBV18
TGTGCCAGCTCACCACCCTGGCAGGGAGGTCATCAGCCCCAGCATTTT
CASSPPWQGGHQPQHF
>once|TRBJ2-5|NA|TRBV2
TGTGCCAGCAGTCGGGCGCCGCGAGGGGGAGGGGAGACCCAGTACTTC
CASSRAPRGGGETQYF
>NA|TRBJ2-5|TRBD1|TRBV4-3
TGCGCCAGCAGCCAAGACCCTGGACAGGGGGAGACCCAGTACTTC
CASSQDPGQGETQYF
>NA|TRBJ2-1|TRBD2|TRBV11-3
TGTGCCAGCAGCTTAGGACTAGCGGGGGCCGAGCAGTTCTTC
CASSLGLAGAEQFF
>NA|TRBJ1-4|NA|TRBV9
TGTGCCAGCAGCGTAGGGGGCTCCACTAATGAAAAACTGTTTTTT
CASSVGGSTNEKLFF
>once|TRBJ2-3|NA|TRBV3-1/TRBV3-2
TGTGCCAGCAGCCTTTCCGGGTACAGCACAGATACGCAGTATTTT
CASSLSGYSTDTQYF
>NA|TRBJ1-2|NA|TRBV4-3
TGCGCCAGCAGCCAAGATCCAGGGTATGGCTACACCTTC
CASSQDPGYGYTF
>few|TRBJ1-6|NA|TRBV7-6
TGTGCCAGCAGCTCGGACAGATTGAATTCACCCCTCCACTTT
CASSSDRLNSPLHF
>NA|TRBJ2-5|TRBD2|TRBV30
TGTGCCTGGAGCGACGATCCTCCCGGGACTAGCGGGGGTTACCAAGAGACCCAGTACTTC
CAWSDDPPGTSGGYQETQYF
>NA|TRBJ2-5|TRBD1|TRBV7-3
TGTGCCAGCAGCTTGGGACAGGGGTCCCAAGAGACCCAGTACTTC
CASSLGQGSQETQYF
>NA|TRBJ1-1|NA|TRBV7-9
TGTGCCAGCAGCTTAGCGAGGATCACTGAAGCTTTCTTT
CASSLARITEAFF
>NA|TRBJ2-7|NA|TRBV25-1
TGTGCCAGCAGTGAACGTGGCCTCTACGAGCAGTACTTC
CASSERGLYEQYF
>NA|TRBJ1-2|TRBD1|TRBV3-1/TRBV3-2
TGTGCCAGCAGCCAAGATAGGGACAGGGACTATGGCTACACCTTC
CASSQDRDRDYGYTF
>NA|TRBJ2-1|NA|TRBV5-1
TGCGCCAGCAGCTTGACAGGATACAATGAGCAGTTCTTC
CASSLTGYNEQFF
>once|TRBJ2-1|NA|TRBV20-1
TGCAGTGCCAGTTTACTACGCAATGAGCAGTTCTTC
CSASLLRNEQFF
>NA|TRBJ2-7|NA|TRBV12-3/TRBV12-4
TGTGCCAGCAGTTTGCGTGGTTACTACGAGCAGTACTTC
CASSLRGYYEQYF
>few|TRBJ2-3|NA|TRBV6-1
TGTGCCAGCAGTGACCGGTTCGGATCGACAACAGATACGCAGTATTTT
CASSDRFGSTTDTQYF
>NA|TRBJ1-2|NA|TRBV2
TGTGCCAGCAGCGGGGGACCTACAATAAGCTATGGCTACACCTTC
CASSGGPTISYGYTF
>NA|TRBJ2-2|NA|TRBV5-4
TGTGCCAGCAGCTTGGGGGGCAACACCGGGGAGCTGTTTTTT
CASSLGGNTGELFF
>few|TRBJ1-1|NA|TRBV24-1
TGTGCCCCCTGGGGGGACACTGAAGCTTTCTTT
CAPWGDTEAFF
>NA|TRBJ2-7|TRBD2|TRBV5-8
TGTGCCAGCAGTTTAGAGGGGAGGGTTACCTACGAGCAGTACTTC
CASSLEGRVTYEQYF
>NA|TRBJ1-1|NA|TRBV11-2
TGTGCCAGCAGCTTAGCGCGGGGCGGGACTGAAGCTTTCTTT
CASSLARGGTEAFF
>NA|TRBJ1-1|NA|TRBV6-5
TGTGCCAGCGCCCGGGGGAACACTGAAGCTTTCTTT
CASARGNTEAFF
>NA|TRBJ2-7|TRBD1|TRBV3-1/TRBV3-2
TGTGCCAGCAGCCAAGTGTTTGGACAGGCCTCCTACGAGCAGTACTTC
CASSQVFGQASYEQYF
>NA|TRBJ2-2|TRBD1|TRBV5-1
TGCGCCAGCAGCTTACGACAGGGATCGGGAACCGGGGAGCTGTTTTTT
CASSLRQGSGTGELFF
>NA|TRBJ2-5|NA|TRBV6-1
TGTGCCAGCGGGTGGCAGGGCTCCGCACAAGAGACCCAGTACTTC
CASGWQGSAQETQYF
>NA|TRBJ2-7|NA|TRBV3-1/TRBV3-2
TGTGCCAGCAGCCAAGCACCAGGATCCCCCTACGAGCAGTACTTC
CASSQAPGSPYEQYF
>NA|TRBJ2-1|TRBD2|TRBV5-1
TGCGCCAGCAGCTTGGCCGGGAGGAGTGAGCAGTTCTTC
CASSLAGRSEQFF
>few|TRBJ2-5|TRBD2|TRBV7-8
TGTGCCAGCAGCTTACGACTAGCGGGATTTAAAGAGACCCAGTACTTC
CASSLRLAGFKETQYF
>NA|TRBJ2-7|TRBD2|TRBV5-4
TGTGCCAGCAGCTTGTCTCTTAGCGGGGGTTCCTACGAGCAGTACTTC
CASSLSLSGGSYEQYF
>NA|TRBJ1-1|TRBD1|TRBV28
TGTGCCAGCAGTTCCGGGACAGGAGTGAACACTGAAGCTTTCTTT
CASSSGTGVNTEAFF
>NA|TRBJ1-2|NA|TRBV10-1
TGCGCCAGCAGCTATTTACAGGGAGCGGCTGGCTACACCTTC
CASSYLQGAAGYTF
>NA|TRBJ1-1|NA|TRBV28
TGTGCCAGCACCCTGGGAGGGCTCATGAACACTGAAGCTTTCTTT
CASTLGGLMNTEAFF
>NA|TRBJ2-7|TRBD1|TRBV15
TGTGCCACCAGCGTACGACAGGGGAACTCCTACGAGCAGTACTTC
CATSVRQGNSYEQYF
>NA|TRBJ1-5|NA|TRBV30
TGTGCCTGGAGTGGGACAGTCAATCAGCCCCAGCATTTT
CAWSGTVNQPQHF
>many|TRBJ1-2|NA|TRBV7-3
TGTGCCAGCAGCTTAAGGGGCGGCTATGGCTACACCTTC
CASSLRGGYGYTF
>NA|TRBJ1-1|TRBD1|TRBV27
TGTGCCAGCAGTGGCCGGGACAGGGCGATACCTGAAGCTTTCTTT
CASSGRDRAIPEAFF